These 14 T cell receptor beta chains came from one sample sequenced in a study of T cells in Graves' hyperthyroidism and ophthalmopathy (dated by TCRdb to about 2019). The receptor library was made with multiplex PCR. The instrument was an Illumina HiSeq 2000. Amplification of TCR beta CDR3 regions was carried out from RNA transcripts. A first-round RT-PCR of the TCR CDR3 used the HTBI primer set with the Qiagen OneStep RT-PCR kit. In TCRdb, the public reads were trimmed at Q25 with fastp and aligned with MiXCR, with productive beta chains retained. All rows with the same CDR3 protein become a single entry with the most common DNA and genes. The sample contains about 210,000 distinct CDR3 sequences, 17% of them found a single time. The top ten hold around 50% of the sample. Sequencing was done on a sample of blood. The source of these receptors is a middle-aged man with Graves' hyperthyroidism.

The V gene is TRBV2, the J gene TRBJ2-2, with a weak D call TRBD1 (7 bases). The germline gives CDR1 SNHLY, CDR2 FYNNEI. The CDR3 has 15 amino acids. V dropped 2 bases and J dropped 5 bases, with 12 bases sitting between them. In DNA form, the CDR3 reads TGTGCCAGCAGTGAAAACAGGGGAGGAACCGGGGAGCTGTTTTTT. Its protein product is CASSENRGGTGELFF. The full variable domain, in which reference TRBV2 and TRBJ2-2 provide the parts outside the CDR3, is EPEVTQTPSHQVTQMGQEVILRCVPISNHLYFYWYRQILGQKVEFLVSFYNNEISEKSEIFDDQFSVERPDGSNFTLKIRSTKLEDSAMYFCASSENRGGTGELFFGEGSRLTVL.

Here the CDR3 DNA reads TGCGCCAGCAGGGGGGGTATCCACAATGAGCAGTTCTTC. Amino acids: CASRGGIHNEQFF. This chain joins TRBV10-2 and TRBJ2-1; a possible D gene is TRBD2 (6 bases). Per germline, CDR1 WSHSY and CDR2 SAAADI. With 6 bases removed from V and 5 bases from J, the gap between germline ends came to 11 bases. The CDR3 covers 13 residues.

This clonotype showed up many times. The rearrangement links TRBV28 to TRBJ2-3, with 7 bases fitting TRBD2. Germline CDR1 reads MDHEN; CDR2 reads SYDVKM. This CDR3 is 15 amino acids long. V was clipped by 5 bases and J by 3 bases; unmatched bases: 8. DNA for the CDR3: TGTGCCAGCAGTCGGGACTACCAGGGAACAGATACGCAGTATTTT. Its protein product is CASSRDYQGTDTQYF.

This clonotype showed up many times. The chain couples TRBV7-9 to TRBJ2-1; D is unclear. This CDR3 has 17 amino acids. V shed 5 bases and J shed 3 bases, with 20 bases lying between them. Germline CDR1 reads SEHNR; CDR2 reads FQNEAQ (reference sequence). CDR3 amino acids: CASSTNLARVNYNEQFF. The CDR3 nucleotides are TGTGCCAGCAGCACCAACCTGGCCAGAGTAAACTACAATGAGCAGTTCTTC.

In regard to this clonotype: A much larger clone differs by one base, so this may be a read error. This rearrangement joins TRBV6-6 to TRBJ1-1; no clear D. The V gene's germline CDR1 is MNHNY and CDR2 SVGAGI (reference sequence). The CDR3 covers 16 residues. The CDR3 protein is CAGSYSQTVSSTEAFF. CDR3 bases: TGTGCCGGCAGTTACTCCCAGACCGTTAGTAGCACTGAAGCTTTCTTT.

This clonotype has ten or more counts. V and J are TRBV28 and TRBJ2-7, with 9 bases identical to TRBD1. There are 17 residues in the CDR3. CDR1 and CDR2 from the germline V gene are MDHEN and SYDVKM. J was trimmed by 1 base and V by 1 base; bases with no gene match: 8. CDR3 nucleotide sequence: TGTGCCAGCAGTTTATTATTGGGACAGGGACGGTCCTACGAGCAGTACTTC. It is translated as CASSLLLGQGRSYEQYF.

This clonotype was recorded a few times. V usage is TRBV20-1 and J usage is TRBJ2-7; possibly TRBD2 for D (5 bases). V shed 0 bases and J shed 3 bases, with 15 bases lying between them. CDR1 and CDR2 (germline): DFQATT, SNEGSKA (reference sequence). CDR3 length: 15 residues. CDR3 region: CSARDLAGSYYEQYF. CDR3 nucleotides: TGCAGTGCTAGAGATCTTGCGGGCTCTTACTACGAGCAGTACTTC.

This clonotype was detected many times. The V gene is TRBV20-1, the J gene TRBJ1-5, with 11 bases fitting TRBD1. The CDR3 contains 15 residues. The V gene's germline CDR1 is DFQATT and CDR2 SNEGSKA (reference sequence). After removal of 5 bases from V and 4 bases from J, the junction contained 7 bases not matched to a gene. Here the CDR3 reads CSALDRGLANQPQHF. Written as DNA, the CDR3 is TGCAGTGCTCTGGACAGGGGGCTTGCAAATCAGCCCCAGCATTTT.

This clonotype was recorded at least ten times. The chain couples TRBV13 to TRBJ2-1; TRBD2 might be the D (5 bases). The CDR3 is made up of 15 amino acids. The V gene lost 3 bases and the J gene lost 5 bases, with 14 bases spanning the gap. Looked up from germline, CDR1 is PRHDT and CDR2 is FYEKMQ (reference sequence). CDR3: CASSFMGSPHNEQFF. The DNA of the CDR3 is TGTGCCAGCAGCTTTATGGGGAGCCCGCACAATGAGCAGTTCTTC.

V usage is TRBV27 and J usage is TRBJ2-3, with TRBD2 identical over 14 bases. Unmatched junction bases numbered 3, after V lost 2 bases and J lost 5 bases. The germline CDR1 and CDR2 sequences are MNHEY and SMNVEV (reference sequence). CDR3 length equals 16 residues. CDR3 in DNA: TGTGCCAGCAGTTTACGGACTAGCGGGGGGTTAGATACGCAGTATTTT. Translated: CASSLRTSGGLDTQYF.

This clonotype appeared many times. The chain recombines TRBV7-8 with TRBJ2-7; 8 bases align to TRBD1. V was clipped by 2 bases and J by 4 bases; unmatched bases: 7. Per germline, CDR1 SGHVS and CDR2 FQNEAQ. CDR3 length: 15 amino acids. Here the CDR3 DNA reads TGTGCCAGCAGCTTACTTCGGACAGGGCGATACGAGCAGTACTTC. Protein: CASSLLRTGRYEQYF.

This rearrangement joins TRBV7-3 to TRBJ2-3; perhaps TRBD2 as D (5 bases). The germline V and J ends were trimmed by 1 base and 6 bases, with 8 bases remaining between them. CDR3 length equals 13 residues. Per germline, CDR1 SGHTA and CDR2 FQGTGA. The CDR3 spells CASSLRGWDTQYF. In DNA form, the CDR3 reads TGTGCCAGCAGCTTAAGAGGGTGGGATACGCAGTATTTT.

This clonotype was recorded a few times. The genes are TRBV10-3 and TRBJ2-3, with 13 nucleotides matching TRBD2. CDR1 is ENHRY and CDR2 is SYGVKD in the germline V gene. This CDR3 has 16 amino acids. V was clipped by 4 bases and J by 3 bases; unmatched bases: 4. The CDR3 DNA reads TGTGCCATCAGTGTAAGGACTAGCGGGAGAACAGATACGCAGTATTTT. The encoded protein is CAISVRTSGRTDTQYF.

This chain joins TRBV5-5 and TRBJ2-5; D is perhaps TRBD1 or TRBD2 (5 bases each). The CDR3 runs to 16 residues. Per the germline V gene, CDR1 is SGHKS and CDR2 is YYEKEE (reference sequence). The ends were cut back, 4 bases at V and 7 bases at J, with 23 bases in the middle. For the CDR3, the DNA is TGTGCCAGCAGCCTGGAGGTTCGGGACCTCGGAGGGACCCAGTACTTC. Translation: CASSLEVRDLGGTQYF.